Each of the 21 T cell receptor beta chains below was sequenced from the same sample in a study of cytomegalovirus exposure and HLA in healthy donors. The repertoire was sequenced with immunoSEQ multiplex PCR; TCRdb's copy has only in-frame clones and lacks some. The sample carries 130,000 to 150,000 clones, 90% to 95% recorded once. What was sequenced was PBMCs. These receptors were obtained from a young man in good health and CMV-seronegative.

This chain uses TRBV5-6 with TRBJ2-1, with 9 bases fitting TRBD2. J was trimmed by 12 bases and V by 1 base; bases with no gene match: 14. The CDR3 sequence is 16 residues long. Looked up from germline, CDR1 is SGHDT and CDR2 is YYEEEE. The DNA of the CDR3 is TGTGCCAGCAGCTTGTCCCGCGGGAGGGCCTATTGGTCGCAGTTCTTC. It codes for CASSLSRGRAYWSQFF.

The J gene is TRBJ2-7, the V gene TRBV2, with 9 bases that match TRBD1. This CDR3 has 15 amino acids. Germline CDR1 reads SNHLY; CDR2 reads FYNNEI. V shed 4 bases and J 7 bases; nucleotides not matched to a gene: 11. CDR3 amino acids: CASSARTGAGKEQYF. In DNA, the CDR3 is TGTGCCAGCAGTGCCCGGACAGGGGCTGGTAAGGAGCAGTACTTC.

The CDR3 spells CASSLVGAGGEDTQYF. CDR3 nucleotides: TGTGCCAGCAGCTTAGTCGGGGCAGGGGGCGAAGATACGCAGTATTTT. The chain couples TRBV7-2 to TRBJ2-3; TRBD1 agrees at 8 bases. Germline-derived CDR1 and CDR2 are SGHTA and FQGNSA. The trim removed 1 base at V and 5 bases at J, leaving 8 bases unmatched. The CDR3 sequence is 16 residues long.

The CDR3 sequence: CASSPGTSGPSYNEQFF. The DNA for the CDR3 is TGTGCCAGCAGCCCCGGGACTAGCGGACCCTCCTACAATGAGCAGTTCTTC. J is TRBJ2-1 and V is TRBV11-3, with 11 bases matching TRBD2. V gave up 5 bases and J gave up 0 bases; unmatched junction bases: 6. The CDR3 sequence is 17 residues long. CDR1 SGHNT and CDR2 YENEEA come from the germline V gene.

This rearrangement joins TRBV6-5 to TRBJ2-7, with no clear D. The V gene lost 0 bases and the J gene lost 4 bases, with 10 bases spanning the gap. The CDR3 is made up of 14 amino acids. CDR1 and CDR2 (germline): MNHEY, SVGAGI. CDR3 coding DNA: TGTGCCAGCAGTTACTCTTTGCCAGGATACGAGCAGTACGTC. Protein sequence: CASSYSLPGYEQYV.

V gene TRBV7-8 combines with J gene TRBJ2-7, with 8 bases identical to TRBD1. V lost 1 base and J lost 2; bases outside the gene matches: 4. The CDR3 extends over 15 amino acids. The germline V gene has CDR1 SGHVS and CDR2 FQNEAQ. The CDR3 coding sequence is TGTGCCAGCAGCTTAGGACAGGGGAGACCCTACGAGCAGTACGTC. Protein sequence: CASSLGQGRPYEQYV.

This clone was detected many times. Other DNA sequences in this specimen translate into the identical CDR3. This rearrangement joins TRBV6-4 to TRBJ2-3; 7 bases agree with TRBD2. CDR1 and CDR2 (germline): MRHNA, SNTAGT. The V and J ends lost 0 bases and 0 bases, in that order; junction bases with no gene match: 0. The CDR3 runs 15 residues. The CDR3 is CASSDSAGSTDTQYF. The CDR3 DNA is TGTGCCAGCAGTGACTCAGCGGGGAGCACAGATACGCAGTATTTT.

This chain connects TRBV7-8 to TRBJ2-7; TRBD2 matches at 10 bases. This CDR3 has 16 amino acids. CDR1 and CDR2 from the germline V gene are SGHVS and FQNEAQ. With V trimmed by 5 bases and J by 4 bases, 11 bases remained unmatched. The CDR3 spells CASSLGAASGGYEQYF. Here the CDR3 DNA reads TGTGCCAGCAGCCTAGGAGCTGCTAGCGGGGGATACGAGCAGTACTTC.

The CDR3 loop reads CASSEGTGGGVLALHF. As DNA, the CDR3 is TGTGCCAGCAGTGAGGGGACAGGGGGCGGTGTTTTGGCCCTCCACTTT. This sequence joins TRBV2 and TRBJ1-6; 12 positions match TRBD1. J lost 14 bases, V lost 3 bases, and 11 bases had no gene match. The CDR3 is 16 residues long. Germline V lookup: CDR1 SNHLY, CDR2 FYNNEI.

V gene TRBV11-3 combines with J gene TRBJ2-1; 11 positions match TRBD2. Germline-derived CDR1 and CDR2 are SGHNT and YENEEA. The junction had 15 bases not matched to a gene; V was cut back by 4 bases and J by 10 bases. CDR3 length equals 17 residues. This CDR3 reads CASSSFSGGGQEFEQFF. In nucleotides, the CDR3 is TGTGCCAGCAGCTCGTTTAGCGGGGGGGGCCAGGAGTTCGAGCAGTTCTTC.

This clone has a single count. The rearrangement uses TRBV2 and TRBJ2-2; D possibly corresponds to TRBD2 (5 bases). The CDR3 contains 15 residues. Germline V gene sequence: CDR1 SNHLY, CDR2 FYNNEI. V lost 6 bases, J lost 0 bases, and 11 bases lay in between. CDR3 bases: TGTGCCAGCAGGCTCAGCGGAGCGAACACCGGGGAGCTGTTTTTT. Translated: CASRLSGANTGELFF. The complete variable domain, with remaining parts taken from reference TRBV2 and TRBJ2-2, reads EPEVTQTPSHQVTQMGQEVILRCVPISNHLYFYWYRQILGQKVEFLVSFYNNEISEKSEIFDDQFSVERPDGSNFTLKIRSTKLEDSAMYFCASRLSGANTGELFFGEGSRLTVL.

This sequence joins TRBV30 and TRBJ2-1, with 7 bases identical to TRBD2. The CDR3 totals 21 residues. The junction had 25 bases not matched to a gene; V was cut back by 5 bases and J by 0 bases. Looked up from germline, CDR1 is GTSNPN and CDR2 is SVGIG (reference sequence). CDR3 residues: CAWALNGLRVGGGSSYNEQFF. The DNA of the CDR3 is TGTGCCTGGGCCCTTAACGGACTCAGGGTCGGAGGCGGGAGCTCCTACAATGAGCAGTTCTTC.

CDR3: CASSPTGDYGYTF. CDR3 sequence (DNA): TGTGCCAGCTCACCGACAGGGGACTATGGCTACACCTTC. The rearrangement links TRBV18 to TRBJ1-2, with TRBD1 identical over 8 bases. J was trimmed by 3 bases and V by 3 bases; bases with no gene match: 0. Looked up from germline, CDR1 is KGHSH and CDR2 is LQKENI. The CDR3 consists of 13 residues.

The V gene is TRBV7-8, the J gene TRBJ2-1; 7 bases match TRBD2. From germline, CDR1 is SGHVS and CDR2 FQNEAQ. The V and J ends lost 6 bases and 2 bases, in that order; junction bases with no gene match: 10. This CDR3 has 16 amino acids. This CDR3 reads CASRVSGGSPYNEQFF. The CDR3 coding sequence is TGTGCCAGCAGGGTCTCGGGCGGGAGCCCCTACAATGAGCAGTTCTTC.

The genes are TRBV5-6 and TRBJ1-2; the D gene is possibly TRBD1 (6 bases). This CDR3 is built from 15 residues. Trimming took off 0 bases at V and 4 bases at J, with 13 bases between the two ends. The germline V gene has CDR1 SGHDT and CDR2 YYEEEE. CDR3 coding DNA: TGTGCCAGCAGCTTGGACAGGGCCGACTTCTATGGCTACACCTTC. This gives the protein CASSLDRADFYGYTF.

The CDR3 loop is CASSLGSWGLRNNEQFF. The CDR3 DNA sequence: TGTGCCAGCAGTTTAGGCAGCTGGGGACTACGCAACAATGAGCAGTTCTTC. This chain joins TRBV27 and TRBJ2-1, with 7 positions matching TRBD2. Looked up from germline, CDR1 is MNHEY and CDR2 is SMNVEV (reference sequence). This CDR3 has 17 amino acids. Trimming at V came to 2 bases and at J to 5 bases, leaving 12 bases not matched to a gene.

The J gene is TRBJ1-6, the V gene TRBV6-1, with 7 bases matching TRBD1. With 6 bases clipped from V and 9 bases from J, the junction kept 8 bases outside the gene matches. There are 14 residues in the CDR3. Germline CDR1 reads MNHNS; CDR2 reads SASEGT. The CDR3 here is CASSPGTESSPLHF. The CDR3 coding sequence is TGTGCCAGCAGCCCCGGGACAGAGAGTTCACCCCTCCACTTT.

The chain's CDR3 is CASSQAPELAVDNEQFF. The CDR3 region has the DNA TGCGCCAGCAGCCAAGCCCCCGAACTAGCGGTCGACAATGAGCAGTTCTTC. This chain connects TRBV4-3 to TRBJ2-1; 8 bases are a match to TRBD2. The CDR3 has 17 amino acids. The germline V gene encodes CDR1 LGHNA and CDR2 YSLEER. The ends lost 1 base at V and 5 bases at J; junction bases unmatched: 10.

Written as DNA, the CDR3 is TGCGCCAGCAGAGACCCGGGACTAGCGGGGGGGCTTAGCACAGATACGCAGTATTTT. Translation gives CASRDPGLAGGLSTDTQYF. The rearrangement joins TRBV10-2 to TRBJ2-3; 16 nucleotides agree with TRBD2. The CDR3 contains 19 residues. The V segment lost 6 bases and the J segment 0 bases; nucleotides outside the gene matches: 9. The germline CDR1 and CDR2 sequences are WSHSY and SAAADI.

The rearrangement links TRBV6-5 to TRBJ2-2; TRBD2 is a possible D gene (6 bases). V was trimmed by 2 bases and J by 5 bases, leaving 9 bases between them. There are 14 residues in the CDR3. Germline V gene lookup returns CDR1 MNHEY and CDR2 SVGAGI. The CDR3 nucleotides read TGTGCCAGCAGTTACGGGACTTATACCGGGGAGCTGTTTTTT. Its protein is CASSYGTYTGELFF.

This chain uses TRBV5-6 with TRBJ2-2; possible D gene TRBD1, 6 bases. V dropped 2 bases and J dropped 1 base, with 9 bases sitting between them. This CDR3 is 15 amino acids long. Per the germline V gene, CDR1 is SGHDT and CDR2 is YYEEEE. CDR3 nucleotides: TGTGCCAGCAGCTTTGGGACACAGAACACCGGGGAGCTGTTTTTT. Protein: CASSFGTQNTGELFF.